This TCR beta chain was identified during a study of vaccination and CD4 T cells after COVID-19. About this clonotype itself: Its antigen is currently unknown.

Cultured CD4+ T cells had their DNA profiled by the Oncomine TCR Beta short-read assay. MiXCR, run by TCRdb on the PCR reads, gives a single entry per CDR3 protein. The sample has about 14,000 distinct CDR3 sequences, approximately 48% seen once. Germline lookup yields CDR1 DFQATT and CDR2 SNEGSKA (reference sequence). CDR3 length: 13 amino acids. V was trimmed by 2 bases and J by 8 bases, leaving 15 bases between them. The treatment denotes: roughly 10-day PBMC culture with coronavirus spike peptide pools or control peptides (ViraFEST assay). With approximately 10 ug/ml peptide pools and roughly 10 IU/ml IL-2, PBMCs were cultured at fewer than 2.5 million per well.

J is TRBJ1-2 and V is TRBV20-1; D perhaps matches TRBD1 (5 bases). Sequenced here: CD4+ T cells from blood, cultured in vitro, sampled before SARS-CoV-2 vaccination. The clonotype originates from a human donor who had recovered from COVID-19. The CDR3: CSARRPGRLGYTF. CDR3 DNA: TGCAGTGCTAGAAGACCAGGGCGGTTGGGCTACACCTTC.